One and the same sample provided the 21 T cell receptor beta chains below, sequenced in a study of blood T cell repertoires in COVID-19. Profiling relied on immunoSEQ multiplex PCR, and the TCRdb table lists in-frame clones only, not all of them. Of 350,000 to 450,000 clones listed, roughly nine tenths are singletons. The specimen was PBMCs or T cells enriched from blood (not recorded which). The receptors were sampled from a woman in her thirties or forties who had been exposed to COVID-19.

The chain recombines TRBV5-6 with TRBJ1-1; D is unclear. The CDR3 has 13 amino acids. Per germline, CDR1 SGHDT and CDR2 YYEEEE. V was clipped by 0 bases and J by 6 bases, with 9 bases between them. The CDR3 is CASSLGPSAEAFF. The DNA of the CDR3 is TGTGCCAGCAGCTTGGGACCGAGCGCTGAAGCTTTCTTT.

The rearrangement uses TRBV4-1 and TRBJ2-1; perhaps TRBD2 as D (6 bases). CDR1 and CDR2 (germline): MGHRA, YSYEKL. The CDR3 spans 14 residues. The ends were cut back, 4 bases at V and 6 bases at J, with 13 bases in the middle. CDR3: CASSLSNSGNEQFF. As DNA, the CDR3 is TGCGCCAGCAGCCTTTCGAATAGCGGCAATGAGCAGTTCTTC.

This clone was observed a handful of times. The chain is built from TRBV15 and TRBJ2-7; possibly TRBD2 for D (6 bases). Between the trimmed V and J ends, which lost 1 base and 3 bases, there was a span of 13 bases. In germline, CDR1 is LNHNV, CDR2 YYDKDF (reference sequence). This CDR3 is built from 15 residues. The CDR3 sequence is CATSRAGTRGYEQYF. The CDR3 nucleotides read TGTGCCACCAGCAGAGCGGGGACGCGGGGCTACGAGCAGTACTTC. The full variable domain, its missing parts supplied by reference TRBV15 and TRBJ2-7, is DAMVIQNPRYQVTQFGKPVTLSCSQTLNHNVMYWYQQKSSQAPKLLFHYYDKDFNNEADTPDNFQSRRPNTSFCFLDIRSPGLGDTAMYLCATSRAGTRGYEQYFGPGTRLTVT.

The V and J genes are TRBV18 and TRBJ1-1, with a possible D match to TRBD1 (5 bases). The CDR3 spans 14 residues. Deletions cut 6 bases from V and 4 bases from J, with 15 bases between. The germline CDR1 and CDR2 sequences are KGHSH and LQKENI. The CDR3, as DNA: TGTGCCAGCTCCCCGGGGTGGGGGGGCACTGAAGCTTTCTTT. The encoded protein is CASSPGWGGTEAFF. Full variable domain (missing parts from reference TRBV18 and TRBJ1-1): NAGVMQNPRHLVRRRGQEARLRCSPMKGHSHVYWYRQLPEEGLKFMVYLQKENIIDESGMPKERFSAEFPKEGPSILRIQQVVRGDSAAYFCASSPGWGGTEAFFGQGTRLTVV.

This clone was detected once. The V call is TRBV12-3 or TRBV12-4, the J call TRBJ1-2; D unclear. This CDR3 region has 13 residues. The V gene lost 6 bases and the J gene lost 11 bases, with 19 bases spanning the gap. CDR3 amino acids: CASSPHRGIVYTF. CDR3 coding DNA: TGTGCCAGCAGCCCACACCGGGGTATTGTTTACACCTTC.

The rearrangement links TRBV19 to TRBJ1-2; perhaps TRBD1 as D (6 bases). Trimming took 5 bases from V and 1 from J, leaving 14 bases between them. The CDR3 runs to 15 residues. From germline, CDR1 is LNHDA and CDR2 SQIVND (reference sequence). The CDR3 nucleotides read TGTGCCAGTAGTCCCACAGGGTCTGTTAACTATGGCTACACCTTC. Translated: CASSPTGSVNYGYTF.

The V gene is TRBV27, the J gene TRBJ1-2; the D is unclear. This CDR3 contains 14 residues. Trimming took 6 bases from V and 8 from J, leaving 19 bases between them. CDR1 and CDR2 (germline): MNHEY, SMNVEV (reference sequence). As DNA, the CDR3 is TGTGCCAGCAGCAATGCTCTTGCGGGAGGAGGCTACACCTTC. As protein: CASSNALAGGGYTF.

This sequence joins TRBV9 and TRBJ2-7, with 13 bases lining up with TRBD2. Germline lookup yields CDR1 SGDLS and CDR2 YYNGEE. The trim removed 2 bases at V and 0 bases at J, leaving 8 bases unmatched. This CDR3 comprises 18 residues. The CDR3 protein is CASSVAGTSGESSYEQYF. The CDR3 nucleotides read TGTGCCAGCAGCGTTGCCGGGACTAGCGGGGAGAGCTCCTACGAGCAGTACTTC.

The rearrangement uses TRBV3-1 (or the pseudogene TRBV3-2) and TRBJ1-2; tentative D call: TRBD1 (5 bases). The CDR3 totals 13 residues. Trimming shortened V by 7 bases and J by 0 bases, and 9 bases separated the two germline ends. Germline lookup yields CDR1 LGHDT and CDR2 YNNKEL (reference sequence). CDR3 in amino acids: CASKDSTNYGYTF. For the CDR3, the DNA is TGTGCCAGCAAAGACAGCACTAACTATGGCTACACCTTC.

The chain is built from TRBV11-2 and TRBJ1-2, with D uncertain. From germline, CDR1 is SGHAT and CDR2 FQNNGV. Trimming shortened V by 3 bases and J by 3 bases, and 8 bases separated the two germline ends. The CDR3 runs 13 residues. The CDR3 sequence is CASSLAEYYGYTF. For the CDR3, the DNA is TGTGCCAGCAGCTTGGCGGAGTACTATGGCTACACCTTC.

The chain links TRBV10-3 to TRBJ1-2, with TRBD1 matching over 9 bases. Germline CDR1 is ENHRY and CDR2 is SYGVKD. CDR3 length equals 15 residues. J lost 7 bases, V lost 0 bases, and 6 bases had no gene match. CDR3 loop: CAISESQGASFGYTF. The CDR3 DNA reads TGTGCCATCAGTGAGTCACAGGGGGCTAGTTTTGGCTACACCTTC.

There are a few counts of this clone. The chain uses TRBV19 and TRBJ1-2, with 7 nucleotides matching TRBD1. The V and J ends lost 8 bases and 10 bases, in that order; junction bases with no gene match: 10. There are 12 residues in the CDR3. In germline, CDR1 is LNHDA, CDR2 SQIVND (reference sequence). CDR3 sequence (DNA): TGTGCCAGTCAAGACAGGGCCACTTACTACACCTTC. This sequence encodes CASQDRATYYTF.

The V and J genes are TRBV10-2 and TRBJ1-2; tentatively, D is TRBD1 (5 bases). Germline-derived CDR1 and CDR2 are WSHSY and SAAADI. The CDR3 runs to 17 residues. Trimming took off 2 bases at V and 4 bases at J, with 20 bases between the two ends. The CDR3 nucleotides read TGCGCCAGCAGTGAGCCCAGCCGTACAGGTCTTGGCTATGGCTACACCTTC. Translation: CASSEPSRTGLGYGYTF.

The genes are TRBV19 and TRBJ1-6, with D uncertain. Trimming took 2 bases from V and 9 from J, leaving 5 bases between them. Per the germline V gene, CDR1 is LNHDA and CDR2 is SQIVND (reference sequence). The CDR3 is made up of 12 amino acids. CDR3 sequence (DNA): TGTGCCAGTAGTATACGGGGTTCACCCCTCCACTTT. Residues: CASSIRGSPLHF.

This clone was detected only a few times. The genes are TRBV18 and TRBJ1-5, with 7 bases that match TRBD1. The CDR3 has 14 amino acids. V trimming: 3 bases; J trimming: 5 bases; junction bases outside the gene matches: 4. Germline lookup yields CDR1 KGHSH and CDR2 LQKENI. The CDR3 spells CASSPLDRDQPQHF. DNA of the CDR3: TGTGCCAGCTCACCCCTAGACAGGGATCAGCCCCAGCATTTT.

In this sample, this clone turned up a few times. The chain links TRBV7-9 to TRBJ2-7, with D possibly TRBD2 on 5 matching bases. V lost 5 bases and J lost 7, with 18 bases in between. Germline V lookup: CDR1 SEHNR, CDR2 FQNEAQ (reference sequence). This CDR3 is 14 amino acids long. This CDR3 is CASSRMTTAGEQYF. CDR3 in DNA: TGTGCCAGCAGCCGCATGACTACTGCTGGGGAGCAGTACTTC.

This clone was recorded a few times. The genes are TRBV5-1 and TRBJ1-1; D is ambiguous. This CDR3 is built from 14 residues. V lost 3 bases to trimming and J lost 5 bases, with 14 bases between them. Per the germline V gene, CDR1 is SGHRS and CDR2 is YFSETQ. The CDR3 DNA sequence: TGCGCCAGCAGCTCTACAGAGAGCGGGACTGAAGCTTTCTTT. This translates into CASSSTESGTEAFF.

This clone appeared once. V gene TRBV7-9 combines with J gene TRBJ1-1; TRBD1 is a possible D gene (6 bases). The germline V gene encodes CDR1 SEHNR and CDR2 FQNEAQ (reference sequence). V lost 4 bases, J lost 7 bases, and 10 bases lay in between. The CDR3 is 12 residues long. This chain's CDR3 is CASSYGQLEAFF. DNA for the CDR3: TGTGCCAGCAGCTACGGACAGCTTGAAGCTTTCTTT.

The chain employs TRBV19 and TRBJ1-2, with 7 nucleotides matching TRBD1. CDR1 and CDR2 from the germline V gene are LNHDA and SQIVND (reference sequence). Trimming cost V 3 bases and J 2 bases; bases outside gene matches: 9. The length of the CDR3 is 16 residues. The CDR3 protein is CASSMGTERRNYGYTF. Written as DNA, the CDR3 is TGTGCCAGTAGTATGGGGACAGAGAGACGGAACTATGGCTACACCTTC.

The chain uses TRBV9 and TRBJ2-5; 14 bases are a match to TRBD2. J lost 2 bases, V lost 4 bases, and 7 bases had no gene match. CDR3 length equals 17 residues. Germline V gene data show CDR1 as SGDLS and CDR2 as YYNGEE. The CDR3 is CASSPGTSGGLQETQYF. The CDR3 bases are TGTGCCAGCAGCCCGGGGACTAGCGGGGGCTTACAAGAGACCCAGTACTTC.

This rearrangement joins TRBV7-2 to TRBJ1-2; the match to TRBD1 covers 10 bases. The CDR3 loop spans 16 amino acids. CDR1 SGHTA and CDR2 FQGNSA come from the germline V gene. The V gene end was trimmed by 5 bases and the J gene end by 7 bases; junction bases not matched to a gene: 13. The CDR3 reads CASSPRPRTGGVGYTF. CDR3 in DNA: TGTGCCAGCAGCCCAAGACCGAGGACAGGGGGAGTTGGCTACACCTTC.